The 30 T cell receptor beta chains listed next were all sequenced from one sample in a study of blood T cells in healthy people across ages. A second PCR, run for about 6 to 11 cycles, used a sample-barcoded 5' primer plus a J-beta primer mix. One entry per CDR3 protein, called by TCRdb with MiXCR from the 5' RACE reads. The sample shows approximately 800,000 distinct CDR3 sequences, roughly three fifths of them seen only once. Sequencing was done on a sample of blood. The source of these receptors is a man aged 40-55 years in good health.

The CDR3 loop is CASSLGAGLENQPQHF. As DNA, the CDR3 is TGCGCCAGCAGCTTGGGGGCAGGGCTAGAAAATCAGCCCCAGCATTTT. The chain uses TRBV5-1 and TRBJ1-5; D perhaps matches TRBD1 (5 bases). This CDR3 has 16 residues. Deletions cut 0 bases from V and 4 bases from J, with 14 bases between. From germline, CDR1 is SGHRS and CDR2 YFSETQ.

The J gene is TRBJ1-5, the V gene TRBV6-2 or TRBV6-3; 8 bases align to TRBD1. With 8 bases clipped from V and 5 bases from J, the junction kept 8 bases outside the gene matches. The CDR3 is 14 residues long. Looked up from germline, CDR1 is MNHEY and CDR2 is SVGEGT. CDR3 loop: CASRPSGGDQPQHF. The CDR3 coding sequence is TGTGCCAGCCGACCCTCAGGGGGCGATCAGCCCCAGCATTTT.

This rearrangement joins TRBV4-1 to TRBJ2-5, with 7 bases matching TRBD1. J lost 0 bases, V lost 1 base, and 2 bases had no gene match. CDR3 length equals 15 residues. Germline V CDR1 and CDR2: MGHRA, YSYEKL. The CDR3, as DNA: TGCGCCAGCAGCCAAGCGGGACAGAACCAAGAGACCCAGTACTTC. The encoded protein is CASSQAGQNQETQYF.

V is TRBV3-1 and J is TRBJ1-1; D not certain. Deletions cut 3 bases from V and 10 bases from J, with 12 bases between. The CDR3 contains 12 residues. CDR1 and CDR2 from the germline V gene are LGHDT and YNNKEL (reference sequence). For the CDR3, the DNA is TGTGCCAGCAGCCATGAGGATTCAAGAGCTTTCTTT. It translates to CASSHEDSRAFF.

A few counts support this clonotype. The rearrangement joins TRBV7-9 to TRBJ2-4; 8 bases align to TRBD1. The end of the DNA is better explained by TRBJ2-5, so the J call may be wrong. The CDR3 is 16 amino acids. Germline CDR1 reads SEHNR; CDR2 reads FQNEAQ (reference sequence). DNA for the CDR3: TGTGCCAGCAGCTTAGAAATTGGGACAGGCGAGGGGACCCAGTACTTC. It yields the protein CASSLEIGTGEGTQYF.

The CDR3 loop reads CASSLNGDRIQYF. The CDR3 nucleotides are TGTGCCAGCAGCTTAAATGGGGACAGGATTCAGTACTTC. V usage is TRBV7-3 and J usage is TRBJ2-4, with 8 bases matching TRBD1. Germline CDR1 reads SGHTA; CDR2 reads FQGTGA. The V segment lost 1 base and the J segment 10 bases; nucleotides outside the gene matches: 3. This CDR3 is 13 amino acids long.

As DNA, the CDR3 is TGTGCCAGCAGCCAAACTCAGCGGGGGGGCTCCTACAATGAGCAGTTCTTC. It translates to CASSQTQRGGSYNEQFF. The chain couples TRBV3-1 to TRBJ2-1, with 10 bases identical to TRBD2. The germline V gene has CDR1 LGHDT and CDR2 YNNKEL (reference sequence). J lost 0 bases, V lost 2 bases, and 4 bases had no gene match. There are 17 residues in the CDR3.

V is TRBV20-1 and J is TRBJ1-5, with a tentative D call TRBD1 (5 bases). CDR3 size: 14 residues. Germline lookup yields CDR1 DFQATT and CDR2 SNEGSKA (reference sequence). Between the trimmed V and J ends, which lost 4 bases and 2 bases, there was a span of 12 bases. CDR3 region: CSANEGPRNQPQHF. In DNA, the CDR3 is TGCAGTGCTAATGAGGGACCTCGCAATCAGCCCCAGCATTTT.

The chain has TRBV7-2 and TRBJ1-2; D unclear. Germline values: CDR1 SGHTA, CDR2 FQGNSA. This CDR3 region has 14 residues. V was shortened by 0 bases and J by 12 bases, with 17 bases between the two germline ends. CDR3 sequence (DNA): TGTGCCAGCAGCTTAGCATTACCTTTGGCCTCCCACACCTTC. It is translated as CASSLALPLASHTF.

V usage is TRBV6-2 or TRBV6-3 and J usage is TRBJ2-5; D may match TRBD1 or TRBD2 (5 bases each). The closer fit of TRBJ2-7 to the DNA end suggests the J call may be wrong. Germline V gene lookup returns CDR1 MNHEY and CDR2 SVGEGT. There are 16 residues in the CDR3. Written as DNA, the CDR3 is TGTGCCAGCAGTTCCCTCGCTTCCGGGACCCCCTACGAGCAGTACTTC. Translating gives CASSSLASGTPYEQYF.

This rearrangement joins TRBV20-1 to TRBJ2-5; 13 positions match TRBD2. Looked up from germline, CDR1 is DFQATT and CDR2 is SNEGSKA (reference sequence). This CDR3 region has 16 residues. J was trimmed by 11 bases and V by 1 base; bases with no gene match: 13. The CDR3 loop is CSARVTSGRASYEQYF. As DNA, the CDR3 is TGCAGTGCTAGAGTTACTAGCGGGAGGGCCTCTTATGAGCAGTACTTC.

About this clonotype itself: The germline gene is not matched at one end of the junction; a read error may be the cause. This chain connects TRBV28 to TRBJ2-1; tentatively, D is TRBD2 (5 bases). The CDR3 contains 15 residues. CDR1 and CDR2 (germline): MDHEN, SYDVKM. The CDR3 region is CASTSDASSYNKQFF. The CDR3 nucleotides are TGTGCCAGCACCTCGGACGCTAGCTCCTACAATAAGCAGTTCTTC. The entire variable domain, with the rest obtained from reference TRBV28 and TRBJ2-1, is as follows: DVKVTQSSRYLVKRTGEKVFLECVQDMDHENMFWYRQDPGLGLRLIYFSYDVKMKEKGDIPEGYSVSREKKERFSLILESASTNQTSMYLCASTSDASSYNKQFFGPGTRLTVL.

This clonotype was found many times. The chain joins TRBV29-1 to TRBJ2-5, with D uncertain. Trimming took off 3 bases at V and 4 bases at J, with 3 bases between the two ends. The CDR3 consists of 10 residues. CDR1 and CDR2 (germline): SQVTM, ANQGSEA. For the CDR3, the DNA is TGCAGCGTTGAGGGAGAGACCCAGTACTTC. Encoded protein: CSVEGETQYF.

This rearrangement joins TRBV20-1 to TRBJ1-6; the match to TRBD1 covers 8 bases. The CDR3 consists of 13 residues. CDR1 is DFQATT, CDR2 SNEGSKA, per germline (reference sequence). In nucleotides, the CDR3 is TGCAACCAACAGGGGGGATATAATTCACCCCTCCACTTT. It codes for CNQQGGYNSPLHF.

This clonotype was counted a single time. The chain combines TRBV12-3 or TRBV12-4 with TRBJ2-5; 8 nucleotides match TRBD1. The better agreement between TRBJ2-7 and the DNA end casts doubt on the J call. The CDR3 is 14 residues long. The CDR3 loop reads CASSRTGTGFEQYF. CDR3 nucleotide sequence: TGTGCCAGCAGTCGCACCGGGACAGGCTTCGAGCAGTACTTC.

This clonotype was detected only a few times. The chain couples TRBV7-8 to TRBJ2-5; the match to TRBD1 covers 10 bases. The length of the CDR3 is 13 residues. Losses at the gene ends were 11 bases for V and 4 bases for J; bases not matched to a gene: 7. Germline V gives CDR1 SGHVS, CDR2 FQNEAQ. The CDR3 DNA follows: TGTGCCTCCCGGGACAGGGGCTTAGAGACCCAGTACTTC. Its protein is CASRDRGLETQYF.

J is TRBJ2-2 and V is TRBV6-5; 7 bases fit TRBD1. Germline loops: CDR1 MNHEY, CDR2 SVGAGI. V gave up 7 bases and J gave up 2 bases; unmatched junction bases: 7. The CDR3 consists of 15 residues. CDR3 region: CASTPGTANTGELFF. The CDR3 coding sequence is TGTGCCAGCACCCCGGGGACAGCTAACACCGGGGAGCTGTTTTTT.

The chain uses TRBV24-1 and TRBJ2-3; 8 nucleotides line up with TRBD1. Looked up from germline, CDR1 is KGHDR and CDR2 is SFDVKD. V lost 3 bases, J lost 2 bases, and 9 bases stayed unmatched. This CDR3 region has 17 residues. CDR3: CATSDTWTGKNTDTQYF. The CDR3 coding sequence is TGTGCCACCAGTGATACCTGGACAGGGAAGAACACAGATACGCAGTATTTT.

This clonotype was counted once. This rearrangement joins TRBV6-6 to TRBJ2-5; D perhaps matches TRBD1 (5 bases). The J call may not be correct, given that the DNA end is closer to TRBJ2-7. CDR1 and CDR2 from the germline V gene are MNHNY and SVGAGI (reference sequence). This CDR3 region has 12 residues. The CDR3 loop is CAGTDSFYEQYF. The CDR3 region has the DNA TGTGCCGGTACCGACAGCTTCTACGAGCAGTACTTC.

This clonotype appeared a single time. CDR3 protein: CASSLGQGALTDTQYF. The CDR3 region has the DNA TGTGCCAGCAGCTTAGGTCAGGGGGCGCTAACAGATACGCAGTATTTT. The gene calls are TRBV7-9 and TRBJ2-3, with 8 bases fitting TRBD1. The CDR3 loop spans 16 amino acids. Germline V gene sequence: CDR1 SEHNR, CDR2 FQNEAQ (reference sequence). J was trimmed by 3 bases and V by 1 base; bases with no gene match: 6.

This chain connects TRBV29-1 to TRBJ1-2; 9 bases are a match to TRBD1. V trimming: 7 bases; J trimming: 8 bases; junction bases outside the gene matches: 8. Per the germline V gene, CDR1 is SQVTM and CDR2 is ANQGSEA. The CDR3 runs 12 residues. CDR3 in amino acids: CSGQRTGDGYTF. The CDR3 region has the DNA TGCAGCGGTCAAAGGACAGGGGACGGCTACACCTTC.

The V and J genes are TRBV6-2 or TRBV6-3 and TRBJ1-2; 10 bases fit TRBD1. The CDR3 is made up of 15 amino acids. Germline CDR1 reads MNHEY; CDR2 reads SVGEGT. The trim removed 5 bases at V and 6 bases at J, leaving 9 bases unmatched. This chain's CDR3 is CASSPRDRGRNGYTF. The CDR3 region has the DNA TGTGCCAGCAGTCCCCGGGACAGGGGTCGGAATGGCTACACCTTC.

CDR3: CASSYSGQGAFSTDTQYF. The CDR3 region has the DNA TGTGCCAGCAGTTACTCGGGACAGGGGGCCTTTTCCACAGATACGCAGTATTTT. This chain links TRBV6-5 with TRBJ2-3; 12 nucleotides match TRBD1. This CDR3 comprises 18 residues. The V segment lost 0 bases and the J segment 2 bases; nucleotides outside the gene matches: 6. Germline V gene lookup returns CDR1 MNHEY and CDR2 SVGAGI.

This chain joins TRBV20-1 and TRBJ2-7; possible D gene TRBD2, 5 bases. V was trimmed by 0 bases and J by 5 bases, leaving 14 bases between them. Germline assignment: CDR1 DFQATT and CDR2 SNEGSKA (reference sequence). The CDR3 runs to 14 residues. In DNA form, the CDR3 reads TGCAGTGCTAGAGAAGCGGTGGTTCGACACGAGCAGTACTTC. Translated: CSAREAVVRHEQYF.

The chain uses TRBV7-3 and TRBJ2-3; D possibly matches TRBD1 or TRBD2 (5 bases each). The CDR3 is 13 amino acids. CDR1 and CDR2 from the germline V gene are SGHTA and FQGTGA. V was pared by 5 bases and J by 4 bases, with 10 bases between. Here the CDR3 reads CASSVRGADTQYF. In DNA form, the CDR3 reads TGTGCCAGCAGCGTCCGAGGGGCAGATACGCAGTATTTT.

This clonotype was observed a few times. The chain links TRBV16 to TRBJ1-6; D gene uncertain. V was shortened by 3 bases and J by 13 bases, with 22 bases between the two germline ends. This CDR3 has 16 residues. The germline gives CDR1 KGHSY, CDR2 FQNENV. The DNA of the CDR3 is TGTGCCAGCAGCCAGGTGTTCGGCGATTTAATTTCGCCCCTCCACTTT. Its protein is CASSQVFGDLISPLHF. The entire variable domain, with the rest obtained from reference TRBV16 and TRBJ1-6, is as follows: GEEVAQTPKHLVRGEGQKAKLYCAPIKGHSYVFWYQQVLKNEFKFLISFQNENVFDETGMPKERFSAKCLPNSPCSLEIQATKLEDSAVYFCASSQVFGDLISPLHFGNGTRLTVT.

The chain recombines TRBV29-1 with TRBJ2-1, with 8 nucleotides matching TRBD2. Unmatched junction bases numbered 7, after V lost 4 bases and J lost 5 bases. The CDR3 contains 14 residues. CDR1 is SQVTM and CDR2 is ANQGSEA in the germline V gene. For the CDR3, the DNA is TGCAGCGTTGCTAGCGGGCTAAGTAACAATGAGCAGTTCTTC. Amino acid sequence: CSVASGLSNNEQFF.

V usage is TRBV5-1 and J usage is TRBJ2-1; no definite D call. The V end lost 0 bases, the J end lost 10 bases, and 11 bases lay between the germline ends. There are 13 residues in the CDR3. CDR1 SGHRS and CDR2 YFSETQ come from the germline V gene. CDR3 sequence: CASSLVSQGEQFF. DNA for the CDR3: TGCGCCAGCAGCTTGGTCTCTCAAGGGGAGCAGTTCTTC.

Concerning this clonotype: Without the conserved terminal phenylalanine or tryptophan, this CDR3 likely stems from a read error. The V gene is TRBV9, the J gene TRBJ2-5, with TRBD2 as a possible D gene (6 bases). The CDR3 has 12 residues. CDR1 and CDR2 (germline): SGDLS, YYNGEE. V shed 4 bases and J shed 5 bases, with 9 bases lying between them. The CDR3 DNA is TGTGCCAGCAGCCCAGCGGGTGAGACCCAGTACCTC. Its translation: CASSPAGETQYL.

This clonotype was counted a few times. The CDR3 DNA follows: TGTGCCAGCACCGAATACACAGATACGCAGTATTTT. The encoded protein is CASTEYTDTQYF. The chain couples TRBV2 to TRBJ2-3; D gene uncertain. The CDR3 is 12 amino acids. V was pared by 7 bases and J by 2 bases, with 7 bases between. Germline assignment: CDR1 SNHLY and CDR2 FYNNEI.